Given below is one T cell receptor (beta chain) in context. Its antigen is currently unknown. The data originate from a study of untreated major depressive disorder. Whole-study findings and limits: CD4+ T cells from depressed patients used TRBV05-01 (Vbeta 5.1) more often than controls. All top five TRBV05-01 clones per subject were private clones.

Libraries were prepared by immunoSEQ multiplex PCR; TCRdb keeps only in-frame clonotypes and omits some of them. The table has 20,000 to 25,000 clones, 89% seen once. The CDR3 sequence is 13 residues long. Between the trimmed V and J ends, which lost 8 bases and 3 bases, there was a span of 13 bases. Looked up from germline, CDR1 is MNHNS and CDR2 is SASEGT. CD4+ T cell purity was typically about 95%. The chain links TRBV6-1 to TRBJ1-2; no definite D call. The sample consisted of CD4+ T cells from PBMCs. The receptor was isolated from a woman in her thirties or forties in good health. The CDR3 DNA follows: TGTGCCAGCGCGCGGGCCCGGGACTATGGCTACACCTTC. Its translation is CASARARDYGYTF.